The 15 T cell receptor beta chains below come from one sample, sequenced in a study of T cell repertoires in cytomegalovirus infection. No cognate antigen is known for these TCRs. MiXCR, run by TCRdb on the reads, gives a single entry per CDR3 protein. This sample has about 830,000 distinct CDR3 sequences, with approximately 32% found just once. This sample comprised cultured CD8+ T cells from PBMCs, obtained from culture after CMV antigen stimulation. The receptors here all came from a human donor in good health (CMV status not recorded). Some clones in this sample may be carry-over from other donors' samples.

The chain employs TRBV6-1 and TRBJ1-5; D is undetermined. Trimming took 0 bases from V and 3 from J, leaving 12 bases between them. The CDR3 is made up of 16 amino acids. Germline assignment: CDR1 MNHNS and CDR2 SASEGT. CDR3 in DNA: TGTGCCAGCAGTGAAGCGCTTCTAGAGCCCAATCAGCCCCAGCATTTT. Residues: CASSEALLEPNQPQHF.

The CDR3 nucleotides read TGTGCCAGCAGCTCCTTGGGGACAGGGGGCCGTGGCACTGAAGCTTTCTTT. It codes for CASSSLGTGGRGTEAFF. V is TRBV5-6 and J is TRBJ1-1, with TRBD1 matching over 12 bases. The junction had 10 bases not matched to a gene; V was cut back by 3 bases and J by 4 bases. This CDR3 has 17 amino acids. Per germline, CDR1 SGHDT and CDR2 YYEEEE.

The chain has TRBV20-1 and TRBJ1-1, with D possibly matching TRBD1 (6 bases). V was clipped by 2 bases and J by 6 bases, with 16 bases between them. CDR1 and CDR2 (germline): DFQATT, SNEGSKA (reference sequence). The CDR3 is made up of 14 amino acids. The CDR3 loop is CSARILHRVPEAFF. CDR3 coding DNA: TGCAGTGCTAGAATCCTGCACAGGGTCCCTGAAGCTTTCTTT.

This clonotype was observed many times. The CDR3 loop reads CASSQGPGDNEQFF. The CDR3 bases are TGCGCCAGCAGCCAAGGCCCAGGGGACAATGAGCAGTTCTTC. J is TRBJ2-1 and V is TRBV4-1, with a possible D match to TRBD1 (6 bases). The CDR3 runs to 14 residues. V gave up 1 base and J gave up 5 bases, with 9 bases separating them. Germline CDR1 reads MGHRA; CDR2 reads YSYEKL.

The chain joins TRBV4-1 to TRBJ2-1, with D maybe TRBD1 (6 bases). Trimming removed 1 base from V and 11 bases from J, with 9 bases in between. CDR3 length: 12 residues. Germline values: CDR1 MGHRA, CDR2 YSYEKL. The CDR3 DNA reads as TGCGCCAGCAGCCAAGTAGGGGGTCAGCAGTTCTTC. Protein product: CASSQVGGQQFF.

This clonotype was picked up a small number of times. The J gene is TRBJ1-2, the V gene TRBV7-4, with TRBD1 matching 7 bases. Unmatched junction bases numbered 4, after V lost 1 base and J lost 5 bases. Germline lookup yields CDR1 SGHVT and CDR2 SQSDAQ. This CDR3 contains 14 residues. The chain's CDR3 is CASSLGQGEYGYTF. The CDR3, as DNA: TGTGCCAGCAGCTTAGGACAGGGAGAATATGGCTACACCTTC.

The chain is built from TRBV6-6 and TRBJ1-2; D possibly corresponds to TRBD1 (5 bases). Germline CDR1 reads MNHNY; CDR2 reads SVGAGI (reference sequence). V gave up 6 bases and J gave up 6 bases, with 17 bases separating them. The CDR3 extends over 14 amino acids. For the CDR3, the DNA is TGTGCCAGCAGCCACTCGCCCAGGGCCCATGGCTACACCTTC. Amino acid sequence: CASSHSPRAHGYTF.

Worth noting for this clonotype: This may be a read error, as it is one base from a much larger clone. The chain recombines TRBV7-8 with TRBJ2-5, with D perhaps matching TRBD1 (6 bases). Germline CDR1 reads SGHVS; CDR2 reads FQNEAQ. The CDR3 extends over 16 amino acids. The CDR3, as DNA: TGTGCCAACAGCCTCACCCTTACAGGGTACCAAGAGACCCAGTACTTC. Its translation: CANSLTLTGYQETQYF.

The V call is TRBV27, the J call TRBJ1-1; no reliable D call. With 8 bases removed from V and 4 bases from J, the gap between germline ends came to 8 bases. Germline CDR1 reads MNHEY; CDR2 reads SMNVEV (reference sequence). The CDR3 sequence is 11 residues long. As DNA, the CDR3 is TGTGCCAGCGGGCCCTTCACTGAAGCTTTCTTT. It codes for CASGPFTEAFF.

This clonotype has a count of ten or more. The gene calls are TRBV7-6 and TRBJ2-7, with D perhaps being TRBD1 or TRBD2 (5 bases each). V lost 0 bases and J lost 3, with 12 bases in between. This CDR3 comprises 15 residues. Looked up from germline, CDR1 is SGHVS and CDR2 is FNYEAQ. CDR3 sequence: CASSLARVAGYEQYF. CDR3 DNA sequence: TGTGCCAGCAGCTTAGCCAGGGTTGCGGGCTACGAGCAGTACTTC.

CDR3 region: CASSVDGLLTDTQYF. The CDR3 DNA reads TGTGCCAGCAGCGTAGATGGGCTACTCACAGATACGCAGTATTTT. The chain is built from TRBV9 and TRBJ2-3, with D uncertain. V gave up 0 bases and J gave up 2 bases, with 10 bases separating them. The germline CDR1 and CDR2 sequences are SGDLS and YYNGEE. This CDR3 is built from 15 residues.

J is TRBJ2-1 and V is TRBV9, with D possibly being TRBD1 (7 bases). Between the trimmed V and J ends, which lost 3 bases and 5 bases, there was a span of 15 bases. Germline lookup yields CDR1 SGDLS and CDR2 YYNGEE. This CDR3 contains 15 residues. The CDR3 DNA sequence: TGTGCCAGCAGCGCCGGGGGACAGCTTAACAATGAGCAGTTCTTC. This gives the protein CASSAGGQLNNEQFF. Based on the CDR3 plus reference TRBV9 and TRBJ2-1, the full variable domain is DSGVTQTPKHLITATGQRVTLRCSPRSGDLSVYWYQQSLDQGLQFLIQYYNGEERAKGNILERFSAQQFPDLHSELNLSSLELGDSALYFCASSAGGQLNNEQFFGPGTRLTVL.

The J gene is TRBJ2-5, the V gene TRBV6-5; D gene unclear. CDR1 and CDR2 from the germline V gene are MNHEY and SVGAGI. This CDR3 spans 14 amino acids. V was clipped by 0 bases and J by 1 base, with 6 bases between them. The CDR3 coding sequence is TGTGCCAGCAGTTACTCCCGGTCCCAAGAGACCCAGTACTTC. This sequence encodes CASSYSRSQETQYF.

Only a few counts were recorded for this clonotype. This chain connects TRBV12-3 or TRBV12-4 to TRBJ2-2; D call uncertain. The CDR3 spans 16 residues. V lost 7 bases to trimming and J lost 7 bases, with 22 bases between them. The CDR3 spells CASKNPGGIMNGELFF. DNA of the CDR3: TGTGCCAGCAAGAATCCGGGTGGGATTATGAACGGGGAGCTGTTTTTT.

The V and J genes are TRBV13 and TRBJ2-1; tentative D call: TRBD2 (5 bases). Germline CDR1 is PRHDT and CDR2 is FYEKMQ (reference sequence). The CDR3 consists of 12 residues. V was trimmed by 6 bases and J by 8 bases, leaving 11 bases between them. CDR3 sequence: CASRHSSDEQFF. CDR3 nucleotide sequence: TGTGCCAGCAGACATAGTAGCGATGAGCAGTTCTTC.